This entry lists 13 T cell receptor beta chains sequenced from one sample in a study of human T cells and chemical hapten exposure. From the RACE reads, TCRdb called clonotypes with MiXCR, one entry per CDR3 protein. This table holds some 74,000 distinct CDR3 sequences, approximately 14% found once. The time point was: pre-sensitization, week 0. The treatment here: therapeutic diphenylcyclopropenone sensitization with weekly scalp DPC. Source: whole blood, taken in connection with sensitization to the hapten diphenylcyclopropenone (DPC). These receptors were obtained from a woman aged 45-65 years with alopecia areata. Some clones in this sample may be carry-over from other donors' samples.

This clonotype was counted between two and nine times. The DNA for the CDR3 is TGTGCCAGCAGTCCCCAAGCGGACGGAAGCAATCAGCCCCAGCATTTT. It specifies CASSPQADGSNQPQHF. The chain joins TRBV12-3 or TRBV12-4 to TRBJ1-5, with D unresolved. There are 16 residues in the CDR3. V dropped 5 bases and J dropped 1 base, with 15 bases sitting between them.

This clonotype has a count of ten or more. The chain links TRBV29-1 to TRBJ1-5; 9 nucleotides match TRBD1. The junction had 1 base not matched to a gene; V was cut back by 6 bases and J by 4 bases. Germline assignment: CDR1 SQVTM and CDR2 ANQGSEA. The CDR3 sequence is 12 residues long. DNA for the CDR3: TGCAGCGTCGGACAGGGGAATCAGCCCCAGCATTTT. It is translated as CSVGQGNQPQHF.

This clonotype was detected a few times. The rearrangement joins TRBV19 to TRBJ1-1, with D possibly matching TRBD1 (5 bases). CDR1 and CDR2 (germline): LNHDA, SQIVND (reference sequence). V lost 5 bases to trimming and J lost 1 base, with 14 bases between them. The CDR3 is made up of 15 amino acids. The CDR3 is CASSPPRGRNTEAFF. The CDR3 DNA is TGTGCCAGTAGTCCCCCCCGGGGCAGGAACACTGAAGCTTTCTTT.

This clonotype turned up a few times. The chain joins TRBV7-9 to TRBJ2-3; D gene unclear. Germline CDR1 and CDR2: SEHNR and FQNEAQ (reference sequence). This CDR3 is 12 amino acids long. The V and J ends lost 5 bases and 6 bases respectively, with 9 bases between them. The CDR3: CASSDLGDTQYF. For the CDR3, the DNA is TGTGCCAGCAGCGATTTGGGGGATACGCAGTATTTT.

This clonotype was detected a few times. This sequence joins TRBV29-1 and TRBJ2-1; the D gene could be TRBD1 or TRBD2 (6 bases each). V lost 1 base and J 0 bases, leaving 13 bases between the germline ends. Germline CDR1 reads SQVTM; CDR2 reads ANQGSEA. This CDR3 spans 16 amino acids. CDR3 region: CSVEGGPSASYNEQFF. The CDR3, as DNA: TGCAGCGTTGAAGGGGGGCCTAGCGCCTCCTACAATGAGCAGTTCTTC.

The V call is TRBV20-1, the J call TRBJ1-5; 7 bases agree with TRBD1. There are 14 residues in the CDR3. Per the germline V gene, CDR1 is DFQATT and CDR2 is SNEGSKA (reference sequence). V shed 6 bases and J 1 base; nucleotides not matched to a gene: 6. This chain's CDR3 is CSATKQGSNQPQHF. In nucleotides, the CDR3 is TGCAGTGCAACTAAACAGGGGAGCAATCAGCCCCAGCATTTT.

The chain uses TRBV27 and TRBJ2-1; the match to TRBD2 covers 9 bases. This CDR3 spans 14 amino acids. CDR1 is MNHEY and CDR2 is SMNVEV in the germline V gene (reference sequence). With V trimmed by 10 bases and J by 6 bases, 10 bases remained unmatched. The CDR3 loop reads CATTRAGGTNEQFF. The CDR3 DNA follows: TGTGCCACTACAAGGGCGGGAGGGACCAATGAGCAGTTCTTC.

The V gene is TRBV27, the J gene TRBJ2-6; no firm D call. This CDR3 has 16 residues. The ends were cut back, 3 bases at V and 0 bases at J, with 9 bases in the middle. Germline V gives CDR1 MNHEY, CDR2 SMNVEV (reference sequence). The CDR3 bases are TGTGCCAGCAGTTTGTTTGGCATCTCTGGGGCCAACGTCCTGACTTTC. It yields the protein CASSLFGISGANVLTF.

The V and J genes are TRBV12-3 or TRBV12-4 and TRBJ2-1; 11 nucleotides line up with TRBD2. V dropped 5 bases and J dropped 6; count of bases not matched to a gene: 3. The CDR3 has 14 residues. The CDR3 spells CASSPGLAANEQFF. CDR3 DNA: TGTGCCAGCAGTCCGGGACTAGCGGCCAATGAGCAGTTCTTC.

This clonotype was observed a few times. The genes are TRBV20-1 and TRBJ2-6; D is uncertain. Germline V lookup: CDR1 DFQATT, CDR2 SNEGSKA (reference sequence). The V end lost 0 bases, the J end lost 0 bases, and 9 bases lay between the germline ends. The CDR3 runs 16 residues. CDR3 in amino acids: CSARDAEHSGANVLTF. CDR3 sequence (DNA): TGCAGTGCTAGAGATGCCGAACACTCTGGGGCCAACGTCCTGACTTTC.

The chain has TRBV6-2 or TRBV6-3 and TRBJ2-7, with D perhaps TRBD2 (6 bases). Trimming cost V 7 bases and J 0 bases, with 16 bases left between them. There are 15 residues in the CDR3. Germline V gene sequence: CDR1 MNHEY, CDR2 SVGEGT. The CDR3: CASTRLAGISYEQYF. The CDR3 nucleotides are TGTGCCAGCACCCGTCTGGCGGGAATCTCCTACGAGCAGTACTTC.

This clonotype has a count of ten or more. The V gene is TRBV7-9, the J gene TRBJ2-3, with D possibly TRBD2 on 5 matching bases. Trimming took off 8 bases at V and 0 bases at J, with 12 bases between the two ends. Germline-derived CDR1 and CDR2 are SEHNR and FQNEAQ (reference sequence). The CDR3 is 14 residues long. CDR3 in amino acids: CASLAGGSTDTQYF. For the CDR3, the DNA is TGTGCCAGCCTGGCAGGCGGGAGCACAGATACGCAGTATTTT.

The chain couples TRBV2 to TRBJ2-1; no clear D. Trimming removed 4 bases from V and 9 bases from J, with 1 base in between. Germline V gives CDR1 SNHLY, CDR2 FYNNEI. This CDR3 is 9 amino acids long. The CDR3 loop is CASSGEQFF. The CDR3 DNA follows: TGTGCCAGCAGTGGTGAGCAGTTCTTC.